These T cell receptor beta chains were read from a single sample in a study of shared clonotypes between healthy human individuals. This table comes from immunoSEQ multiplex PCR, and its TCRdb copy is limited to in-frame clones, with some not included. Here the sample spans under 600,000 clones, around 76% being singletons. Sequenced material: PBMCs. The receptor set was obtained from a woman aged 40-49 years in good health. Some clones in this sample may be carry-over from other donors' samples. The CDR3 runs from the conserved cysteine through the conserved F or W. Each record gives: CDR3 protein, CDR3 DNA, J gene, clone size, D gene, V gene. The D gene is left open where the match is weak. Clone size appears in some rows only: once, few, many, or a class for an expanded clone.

CDR3aa: CSVPRTDKYGNTF
CDR3nt: TGCAGCGTACCCCGAACCGACAAGTATGGCAACACCTTC
j_gene: TRBJ1-2
abundance: NA
d_gene: NA
v_gene: TRBV29-1

CDR3aa: CASRGDRFYYGYTF
CDR3nt: TGTGCCAGCAGGGGGGACAGATTTTACTATGGCTACACCTTC
j_gene: TRBJ1-2
abundance: NA
d_gene: TRBD1
v_gene: TRBV19

CDR3aa: CASSRGSGGSTDTQYF
CDR3nt: TGTGCCAGCAGCCGTGGCTCCGGGGGTAGCACAGATACGCAGTATTTT
j_gene: TRBJ2-3
abundance: medium-sized
d_gene: NA
v_gene: TRBV5-4

CDR3aa: CASSQFFLVRGGNEQFF
CDR3nt: TGCGCCAGCAGCCAATTCTTTCTAGTCCGGGGTGGCAATGAGCAGTTCTTC
j_gene: TRBJ2-1
abundance: NA
d_gene: NA
v_gene: TRBV4-3

CDR3aa: CASSPTPAQTQYF
CDR3nt: TGCGCCAGCAGCCCCACTCCGGCGCAGACCCAGTACTTC
j_gene: TRBJ2-5
abundance: NA
d_gene: NA
v_gene: TRBV5-1

CDR3aa: CASGPPRATYEQYF
CDR3nt: TGTGCTAGTGGTCCCCCGAGAGCGACCTACGAGCAGTACTTC
j_gene: TRBJ2-7
abundance: NA
d_gene: NA
v_gene: TRBV12-5

CDR3aa: CASSSRDTVLSYEQYF
CDR3nt: TGTGCCAGTAGCAGCCGGGACACGGTCTTATCCTACGAGCAGTACTTC
j_gene: TRBJ2-7
abundance: NA
d_gene: NA
v_gene: TRBV19

CDR3aa: CASTHPEGGGQGTQYF
CDR3nt: TGTGCCAGCACCCACCCGGAGGGAGGGGGACAAGGTACGCAGTATTTT
j_gene: TRBJ2-3
abundance: NA
d_gene: NA
v_gene: TRBV6-6

CDR3aa: CASSLRTGDNEQFF
CDR3nt: TGCGCCAGCAGCCTTAGGACGGGTGACAATGAGCAGTTCTTC
j_gene: TRBJ2-1
abundance: few
d_gene: NA
v_gene: TRBV5-1

CDR3aa: CASSPTGQGYQPQHF
CDR3nt: TGTGCCAGCTCACCAACTGGACAGGGTTATCAGCCCCAGCATTTT
j_gene: TRBJ1-5
abundance: NA
d_gene: TRBD1
v_gene: TRBV18

CDR3aa: CASSGRHERTDTQYF
CDR3nt: TGTGCCAGCTCAGGGCGCCACGAGCGAACAGATACGCAGTATTTT
j_gene: TRBJ2-3
abundance: NA
d_gene: NA
v_gene: TRBV18

CDR3aa: CASSPDSKYYGYTF
CDR3nt: TGTGCCAGCAGTCCGGACAGTAAATACTATGGCTACACCTTC
j_gene: TRBJ1-2
abundance: NA
d_gene: NA
v_gene: TRBV28

CDR3aa: CASRAHPSTNEKLFF
CDR3nt: TGTGCCAGCAGAGCACACCCATCAACTAATGAAAAACTGTTTTTT
j_gene: TRBJ1-4
abundance: NA
d_gene: NA
v_gene: TRBV7-8

CDR3aa: CASSLWGDTYEQYF
CDR3nt: TGTGCCAGCAGTTTATGGGGGGATACCTACGAGCAGTACTTC
j_gene: TRBJ2-7
abundance: NA
d_gene: NA
v_gene: TRBV28

CDR3aa: CASSEAPAGVDNEQFF
CDR3nt: TGTGCCAGCAGTGAAGCGCCAGCGGGAGTCGACAATGAGCAGTTCTTC
j_gene: TRBJ2-1
abundance: NA
d_gene: TRBD2
v_gene: TRBV2

CDR3aa: CASSPTRADTQYF
CDR3nt: TGTGCCAGCAGCCCCACCCGGGCAGATACGCAGTATTTT
j_gene: TRBJ2-3
abundance: NA
d_gene: NA
v_gene: TRBV7-9

CDR3aa: CASSVTINYGYTF
CDR3nt: TGTGCCAGCAGTGTGACAATTAACTATGGCTACACCTTC
j_gene: TRBJ1-2
abundance: NA
d_gene: NA
v_gene: TRBV27

CDR3aa: CASSLTVGEKLFF
CDR3nt: TGCGCCAGCAGCTTGACCGTGGGTGAAAAACTGTTTTTT
j_gene: TRBJ1-4
abundance: NA
d_gene: NA
v_gene: TRBV5-1

CDR3aa: CATLSMTLHGYTF
CDR3nt: TGTGCCACCCTCTCGATGACCCTCCACGGCTACACCTTC
j_gene: TRBJ1-2
abundance: NA
d_gene: NA
v_gene: TRBV6-5

CDR3aa: CASSYRGSTDTQYF
CDR3nt: TGTGCCAGCAGTTACAGGGGTAGCACAGATACGCAGTATTTT
j_gene: TRBJ2-3
abundance: NA
d_gene: NA
v_gene: TRBV6-6

CDR3aa: CSASENTNYEQYF
CDR3nt: TGCAGCGCCTCCGAGAACACCAACTACGAGCAGTACTTC
j_gene: TRBJ2-7
abundance: NA
d_gene: NA
v_gene: TRBV29-1

CDR3aa: CASSLLAGGDTQYF
CDR3nt: TGTGCCAGCAGTTTATTGGCGGGAGGGGATACGCAGTATTTT
j_gene: TRBJ2-3
abundance: NA
d_gene: TRBD2
v_gene: TRBV28

CDR3aa: CSVPGQYVGYTF
CDR3nt: TGCAGCGTCCCGGGACAGTATGTAGGCTACACCTTC
j_gene: TRBJ1-2
abundance: NA
d_gene: TRBD1
v_gene: TRBV29-1

CDR3aa: CASSSRGSYNEQFF
CDR3nt: TGCGCCAGCAGCTCAAGAGGCTCCTACAATGAGCAGTTCTTC
j_gene: TRBJ2-1
abundance: NA
d_gene: NA
v_gene: TRBV4-1

CDR3aa: CASSLEGRVGGNEQFF
CDR3nt: TGTGCCAGCAGCTTGGAAGGGAGGGTTGGGGGCAATGAGCAGTTCTTC
j_gene: TRBJ2-1
abundance: NA
d_gene: TRBD2
v_gene: TRBV5-8

CDR3aa: CAISGRTEGTDTQYF
CDR3nt: TGTGCCATCAGTGGGAGGACAGAAGGCACAGATACGCAGTATTTT
j_gene: TRBJ2-3
abundance: NA
d_gene: NA
v_gene: TRBV10-3

CDR3aa: CASSSTALAGVAGELFF
CDR3nt: TGCGCCAGCAGCTCCACAGCCCTAGCGGGAGTGGCCGGGGAGCTGTTTTTT
j_gene: TRBJ2-2
abundance: NA
d_gene: TRBD2
v_gene: TRBV5-1

CDR3aa: CAGKYEQYF
CDR3nt: TGTGCCGGAAAATACGAGCAGTACTTC
j_gene: TRBJ2-7
abundance: once
d_gene: NA
v_gene: TRBV7-9

CDR3aa: CASSLGAGAYEQYF
CDR3nt: TGTGCCAGCAGCTTGGGTGCGGGAGCCTACGAGCAGTACTTC
j_gene: TRBJ2-7
abundance: NA
d_gene: TRBD2
v_gene: TRBV5-4

CDR3aa: CASSSPGTGGYEQYF
CDR3nt: TGTGCCAGCAGTTCCCCCGGGACAGGGGGCTACGAGCAGTACTTC
j_gene: TRBJ2-7
abundance: once
d_gene: TRBD1
v_gene: TRBV28

CDR3aa: CASSEGLQYGYTF
CDR3nt: TGTGCCAGCAGTGAAGGGTTGCAGTATGGCTACACCTTC
j_gene: TRBJ1-2
abundance: NA
d_gene: NA
v_gene: TRBV2

CDR3aa: CASSEAGGGLNIQYF
CDR3nt: TGTGCCAGCAGTGAAGCGGGAGGGGGCTTGAACATTCAGTACTTC
j_gene: TRBJ2-4
abundance: NA
d_gene: NA
v_gene: TRBV6-1

CDR3aa: CASSPSLLAGRYEQYF
CDR3nt: TGTGCCAGCAGCCCGTCCCTACTAGCGGGGAGATACGAGCAGTACTTC
j_gene: TRBJ2-7
abundance: NA
d_gene: TRBD2
v_gene: TRBV7-2

CDR3aa: CASSGETGTYEQYF
CDR3nt: TGTGCCAGCAGTGGGGAGACAGGGACCTACGAGCAGTACTTC
j_gene: TRBJ2-7
abundance: NA
d_gene: TRBD1
v_gene: TRBV6-1

CDR3aa: CASSLGGTRVQQYF
CDR3nt: TGCGCCAGCAGCTTGGGCGGGACTAGGGTTCAGCAGTACTTC
j_gene: TRBJ2-7
abundance: NA
d_gene: TRBD2
v_gene: TRBV5-1

CDR3aa: CASSLGLAGGKDEQYF
CDR3nt: TGTGCCAGCAGTCTCGGACTAGCGGGAGGGAAGGACGAGCAGTACTTC
j_gene: TRBJ2-7
abundance: NA
d_gene: TRBD2
v_gene: TRBV28

CDR3aa: CASSQGLAAAYEQYF
CDR3nt: TGTGCCAGCAGCCAGGGACTAGCGGCCGCCTACGAGCAGTACTTC
j_gene: TRBJ2-7
abundance: NA
d_gene: TRBD2
v_gene: TRBV11-2

CDR3aa: CATSRGDSGTYEQYF
CDR3nt: TGTGCCACCAGCAGAGGGGATAGCGGAACCTACGAGCAGTACTTC
j_gene: TRBJ2-7
abundance: NA
d_gene: NA
v_gene: TRBV15

CDR3aa: CASSSVSQEQFF
CDR3nt: TGTGCCAGCAGCTCGGTTTCCCAGGAGCAGTTCTTC
j_gene: TRBJ2-1
abundance: NA
d_gene: NA
v_gene: TRBV11-2

CDR3aa: CASSSTGTGVTYEQYF
CDR3nt: TGCGCCAGCAGCTCTACCGGGACAGGGGTCACCTACGAGCAGTACTTC
j_gene: TRBJ2-7
abundance: NA
d_gene: TRBD1
v_gene: TRBV5-1

CDR3aa: CAISEDLTTGGGGLYEQFF
CDR3nt: TGTGCCATCAGTGAGGATCTAACCACCGGGGGCGGAGGGCTGTATGAGCAGTTCTTC
j_gene: TRBJ2-1
abundance: NA
d_gene: NA
v_gene: TRBV10-3

CDR3aa: CASRAGGPFEQYF
CDR3nt: TGCGCCAGCCGGGCGGGAGGGCCTTTCGAGCAGTACTTC
j_gene: TRBJ2-7
abundance: many
d_gene: TRBD2
v_gene: TRBV10-2

CDR3aa: CASSLGTVSYEQYF
CDR3nt: TGTGCCAGCAGCTTGGGGACAGTCTCCTACGAGCAGTACTTC
j_gene: TRBJ2-7
abundance: NA
d_gene: TRBD1
v_gene: TRBV7-2

CDR3aa: CASSASSGREYEQYF
CDR3nt: TGTGCCAGCAGCGCTTCTAGCGGGAGGGAGTACGAGCAGTACTTC
j_gene: TRBJ2-7
abundance: NA
d_gene: TRBD2
v_gene: TRBV7-8

CDR3aa: CSVGQGFQETQYF
CDR3nt: TGCAGCGTGGGACAGGGGTTCCAAGAGACCCAGTACTTC
j_gene: TRBJ2-5
abundance: NA
d_gene: TRBD1
v_gene: TRBV29-1

CDR3aa: CASGRTGRWDF
CDR3nt: TGTGCCAGCGGACGGACAGGGCGCTGGGACTTC
j_gene: TRBJ2-7
abundance: many
d_gene: TRBD1
v_gene: TRBV2

CDR3aa: CASSDAHRDPQHF
CDR3nt: TGTGCCAGCAGTGACGCCCACAGGGATCCCCAGCATTTT
j_gene: TRBJ1-5
abundance: once
d_gene: NA
v_gene: TRBV6-1

CDR3aa: CASSFSPALAGDIRDTQYF
CDR3nt: TGTGCCAGCAGTTTTTCCCCGGCACTAGCGGGAGATATCCGGGATACGCAGTATTTT
j_gene: TRBJ2-3
abundance: NA
d_gene: TRBD2
v_gene: TRBV27

CDR3aa: CASRVYQETQYF
CDR3nt: TGTGCCAGCAGGGTCTATCAAGAGACCCAGTACTTC
j_gene: TRBJ2-5
abundance: NA
d_gene: NA
v_gene: TRBV2

CDR3aa: CASSIGQGPLGTQYF
CDR3nt: TGTGCCAGTAGTATAGGACAGGGCCCCCTGGGGACCCAGTACTTC
j_gene: TRBJ2-5
abundance: NA
d_gene: TRBD1
v_gene: TRBV19

CDR3aa: CSVGGGFNQPQHF
CDR3nt: TGCAGCGTTGGCGGGGGATTCAATCAGCCCCAGCATTTT
j_gene: TRBJ1-5
abundance: NA
d_gene: NA
v_gene: TRBV29-1

CDR3aa: CASSIVGGRGHQPQHF
CDR3nt: TGTGCCAGTAGTATAGTTGGGGGGAGGGGGCATCAGCCCCAGCATTTT
j_gene: TRBJ1-5
abundance: NA
d_gene: TRBD1
v_gene: TRBV19

CDR3aa: CASSPERDPYEQYF
CDR3nt: TGCGCCAGCAGCCCAGAGCGGGACCCCTACGAGCAGTACTTC
j_gene: TRBJ2-7
abundance: NA
d_gene: TRBD2
v_gene: TRBV5-1

CDR3aa: CASSEQGAWTEAFF
CDR3nt: TGTGCCAGTAGTGAACAGGGGGCTTGGACTGAAGCTTTCTTT
j_gene: TRBJ1-1
abundance: NA
d_gene: TRBD1
v_gene: TRBV19

CDR3aa: CASSFVAETQYF
CDR3nt: TGTGCCAGCAGCTTTGTAGCGGAGACCCAGTACTTC
j_gene: TRBJ2-5
abundance: once
d_gene: NA
v_gene: TRBV7-9

CDR3aa: CASSSGTLYSTDTQYF
CDR3nt: TGCGCCAGCAGCTCCGGGACACTTTATAGCACAGATACGCAGTATTTT
j_gene: TRBJ2-3
abundance: NA
d_gene: NA
v_gene: TRBV5-1

CDR3aa: CASSVGGRYVGEQYF
CDR3nt: TGTGCCAGCAGCGTAGGTGGTAGATATGTTGGCGAGCAGTACTTC
j_gene: TRBJ2-7
abundance: once
d_gene: NA
v_gene: TRBV9